This T cell receptor beta chain derives from a study of cytomegalovirus exposure and HLA in healthy donors. Study outcomes and limitations: A later analysis by the authors found several of the most significant clusters apparently linked to common viral pathogens.

A word on this clone: Its specificity is not known.

This CDR3 is 15 amino acids long. Germline V lookup: CDR1 KGHSH, CDR2 LQKENI. V dropped 3 bases and J dropped 2; count of bases not matched to a gene: 5. It was with 60 Vbeta and 13 Jbeta primers that the PCR ran. Generated by immunoSEQ multiplex PCR, the TCRdb table keeps only in-frame clones and is missing some. This table has 80,000 to 100,000 clones, more than 60% appearing once. This clonotype originated in a man aged 50 to 60 in good health and CMV-seronegative. Sequenced input: PBMCs. This rearrangement joins TRBV18 to TRBJ2-3; 7 positions match TRBD1. Here the CDR3 reads CASSPPGQTTDTQYF. The CDR3 DNA reads as TGTGCCAGCTCACCGCCGGGACAGACCACAGATACGCAGTATTTT.